The clone carrying this TCR beta chain has only a few counts. Its antigen is currently unknown. This sample is part of a study of T cells after yellow fever vaccination. General study points: The bulk population could contribute abundant contaminating clonotypes to FACS-sorted repertoires. In post-booster samples, most primary-vaccination clones reappeared (about 95% CD4, about 91% CD8).

From the 5' RACE reads, TCRdb called clonotypes with MiXCR, one entry per CDR3 protein. The sample shows around 340,000 distinct CDR3 sequences, 7.5% to 9% of them seen only once. Germline V lookup: CDR1 DFQATT, CDR2 SNEGSKA (reference sequence). CDR3 length: 15 residues. Trimming removed 5 bases at V and 2 bases at J, with 18 bases between. Sequences were derived from PBMCs, sampled on the day of the first yellow fever vaccination. The chain has TRBV20-1 and TRBJ1-2; the D is unclear. This clonotype originated in a man aged 18-30 years who received the YFV17D yellow fever vaccine. The CDR3 sequence: CSASRGSDSNYGYTF. The CDR3 bases are TGCAGTGCTTCACGGGGTTCTGACTCCAACTATGGCTACACCTTC.